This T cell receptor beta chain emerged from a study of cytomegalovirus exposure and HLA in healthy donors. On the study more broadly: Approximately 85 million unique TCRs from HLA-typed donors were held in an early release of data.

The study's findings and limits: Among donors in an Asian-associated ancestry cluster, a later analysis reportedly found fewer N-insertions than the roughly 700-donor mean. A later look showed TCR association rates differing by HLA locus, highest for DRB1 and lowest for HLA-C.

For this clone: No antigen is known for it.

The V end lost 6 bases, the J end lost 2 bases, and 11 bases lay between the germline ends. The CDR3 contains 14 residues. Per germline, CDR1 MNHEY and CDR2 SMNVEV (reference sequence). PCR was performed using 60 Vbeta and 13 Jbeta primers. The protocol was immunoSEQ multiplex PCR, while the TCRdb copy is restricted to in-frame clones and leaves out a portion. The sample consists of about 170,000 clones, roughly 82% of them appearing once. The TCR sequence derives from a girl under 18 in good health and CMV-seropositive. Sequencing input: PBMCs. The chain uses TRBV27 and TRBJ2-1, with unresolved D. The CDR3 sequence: CASSKTVPYNEQFF. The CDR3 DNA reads TGTGCCAGCAGCAAAACAGTTCCCTACAATGAGCAGTTCTTC.